This TCR beta chain was recovered during a study of CD8+ T cells in alopecia areata (dated by TCRdb to 2016 to 2018). About the investigation overall: The treated patients took part in an open-label pilot trial in which moderate-to-severe alopecia areata was treated with oral tofacitinib at 5 to 10 mg twice daily. Patients received tofacitinib for 6 to 18 months and were then followed off drug for 6 months to check for delayed response and recurrence. Human TCRbeta sequencing covered scalp tissue and sorted CD4+ and CD8+ peripheral blood T cells from patchy and totalis/universalis alopecia areata patients and healthy controls. The RNA source kit depended on sample type: the PAXgene miRNA kit for fixed scalp, the miRNeasy kit for PBMCs, and the RNeasy kit for mouse skin. Amplification of TCRbeta CDR3 regions was done by immunoSEQ multiplex PCR using 35 Vbeta forward primers and 13 Jbeta reverse primers. Clonality in the scalp was compared among normal scalp (n=4), patchy alopecia areata scalp (n=8), and alopecia totalis/universalis scalp (n=8). In both human patients and the C3H/HeJ mouse model, the study applied high-throughput TCRbeta sequencing to look at T cell clonal expansion in alopecia areata. Tofacitinib-treated patients had biopsies at baseline and at 4 and 24 weeks of treatment, with a later scalp biopsy in several patients. What the authors observed across the whole study: Unlike mouse skin, where gammadelta T cells dominate, normal human skin contains resident alphabeta T cells that get sequenced too, which complicates analysis of the scalp TCR repertoire. TCR sequences shared between patients were less clear than in mice, possibly partly because of HLA diversity in the patient population. Higher clonality and more expanded CD8+ clones were observed in lesional scalp than in normal scalp, particularly in alopecia totalis/universalis, a finding suggestive of antigenic drive.

To note about this clone: Its binding antigen is unknown. No base quality information exists; no much larger clone differs at one position.

V gives up 1 base and J gives up 15 bases, and the segment between their germline ends measures 16 bases. CDR1 and CDR2 were assigned from the germline V gene (reference sequence) as SEHNR and FQNEAQ. From the cysteine up to the phenylalanine, the CDR3 has a length of 13 residues. Only the CDR3 portion is preserved as DNA: 39 bases, with reading frame beginning at the first base. From alopecia areata patients, peripheral blood was collected along with lesional scalp punch biopsies. After PBMCs were isolated by density centrifugation and stained for CD3, CD4 and CD8, a FACSAria was used to sort CD4+ and CD8+ T cells. Library preparation employed the immunoSEQ multiplex PCR assay. RNA was extracted from all samples and reverse transcribed into cDNA, which served as template for TCR sequencing. First-strand cDNA was synthesized with SuperScript III using a 2:1 mix of oligo-dT and random hexamers. Amplification bias was assessed with a synthetic immune receptor repertoire, and residual bias was removed computationally. The original pipeline was this. After raw reads were preprocessed to remove errors, the CDR3 was defined following IMGT conventions as running from the conserved cysteine to phenylalanine. Clonality was computed as 1 minus the Shannon entropy, with the entropy normalized by log2 of the number of productive unique TCRs. Scalp TCRbeta sequences were cross-referenced with sorted blood CD4 and CD8 repertoires so that the CD4 or CD8 identity of scalp clones could be inferred. Held by TCRdb, this immuneACCESS table contains in-frame sequences only and omits some clones. Under half of the omission traces to an unresolved V gene where checked; the cause of the rest is unknown. The DNA gave D and trimming, while V, J and clone size come from that table. This sample holds about 98,000 clones; 35% to 45% were observed only once. The ten largest clonotypes hold around 0.8% of the sample.

The origin of this receptor is a human donor with alopecia areata. The V and J genes are TRBV7-9 and TRBJ2-1; the D gene is perhaps TRBD2, on 6 matching bases. Input material: CD4+ T cells sorted from blood. The DNA is as follows: TGTGCCAGCAGCTTAGACCCGGGAGTTACACGGTTCTTC. The resulting protein is CASSLDPGVTRFF.